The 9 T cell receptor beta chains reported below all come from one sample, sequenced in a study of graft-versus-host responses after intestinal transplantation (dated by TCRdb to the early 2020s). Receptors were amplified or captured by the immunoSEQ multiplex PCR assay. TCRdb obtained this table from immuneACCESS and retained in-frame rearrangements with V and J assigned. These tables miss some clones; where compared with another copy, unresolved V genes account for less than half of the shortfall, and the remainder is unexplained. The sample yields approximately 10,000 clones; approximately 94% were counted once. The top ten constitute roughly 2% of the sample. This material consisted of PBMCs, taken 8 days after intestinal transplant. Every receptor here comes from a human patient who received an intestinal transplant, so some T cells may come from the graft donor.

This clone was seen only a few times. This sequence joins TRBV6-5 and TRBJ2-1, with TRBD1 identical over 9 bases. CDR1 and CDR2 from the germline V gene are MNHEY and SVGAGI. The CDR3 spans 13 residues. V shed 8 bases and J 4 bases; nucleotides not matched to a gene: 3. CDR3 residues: CASGTGLYNEQFF. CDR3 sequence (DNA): TGTGCCAGCGGGACAGGGCTTTACAATGAGCAGTTCTTC.

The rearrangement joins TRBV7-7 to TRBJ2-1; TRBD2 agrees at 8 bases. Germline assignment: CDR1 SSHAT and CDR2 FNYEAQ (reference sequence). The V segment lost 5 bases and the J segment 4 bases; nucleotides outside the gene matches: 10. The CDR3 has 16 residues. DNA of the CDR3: TGTGCCAGCAGCCGAGCGAGCGGGGGCCAATACAATGAGCAGTTCTTC. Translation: CASSRASGGQYNEQFF.

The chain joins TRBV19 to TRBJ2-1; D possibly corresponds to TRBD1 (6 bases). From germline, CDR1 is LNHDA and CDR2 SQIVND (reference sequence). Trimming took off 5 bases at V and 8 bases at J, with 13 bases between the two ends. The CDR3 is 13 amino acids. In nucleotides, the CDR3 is TGTGCCAGTAGTCAGAGTGGGGGCCATGAGCAGTTCTTC. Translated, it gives CASSQSGGHEQFF.

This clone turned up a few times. CDR3 in DNA: TGTGCCAGCAGCCGGGACAGGGGCTCTGGAAACACCATATATTTT. As protein: CASSRDRGSGNTIYF. This chain uses TRBV6-1 with TRBJ1-3, with 10 nucleotides matching TRBD1. This CDR3 is built from 15 residues. With 6 bases clipped from V and 0 bases from J, the junction kept 2 bases outside the gene matches. Germline V gene data show CDR1 as MNHNS and CDR2 as SASEGT.

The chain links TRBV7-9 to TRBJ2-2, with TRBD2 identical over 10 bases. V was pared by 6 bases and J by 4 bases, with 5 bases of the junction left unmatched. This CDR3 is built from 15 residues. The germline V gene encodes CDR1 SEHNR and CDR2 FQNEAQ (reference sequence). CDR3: CASRSLAGVTGELFF. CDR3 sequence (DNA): TGTGCCAGCAGGTCGCTAGCGGGAGTCACCGGGGAGCTGTTTTTT.

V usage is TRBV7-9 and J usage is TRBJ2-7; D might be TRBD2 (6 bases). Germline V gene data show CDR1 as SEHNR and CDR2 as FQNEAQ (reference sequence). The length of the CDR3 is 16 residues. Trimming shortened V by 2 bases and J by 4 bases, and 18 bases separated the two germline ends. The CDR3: CASSLSEAGRTYEQYF. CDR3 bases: TGTGCCAGCAGCTTATCCGAGGCAGGGAGGACATACGAGCAGTACTTC.

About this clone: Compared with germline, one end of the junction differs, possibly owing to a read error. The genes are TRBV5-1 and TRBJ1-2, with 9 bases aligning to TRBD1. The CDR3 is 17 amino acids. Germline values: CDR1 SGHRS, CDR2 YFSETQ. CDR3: CASSSSVPGQGNDGYTF. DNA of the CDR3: TGCGCCAGCAGCTCATCGGTCCCGGGACAGGGTAACGATGGCTACACCTTC.

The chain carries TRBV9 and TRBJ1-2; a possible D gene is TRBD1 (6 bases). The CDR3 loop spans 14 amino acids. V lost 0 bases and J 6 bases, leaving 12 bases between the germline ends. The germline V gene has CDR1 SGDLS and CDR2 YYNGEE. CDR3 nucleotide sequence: TGTGCCAGCAGCGTAGTAGGAGGGGGGAATGGCTACACCTTC. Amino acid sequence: CASSVVGGGNGYTF. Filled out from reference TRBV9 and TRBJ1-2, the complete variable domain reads DSGVTQTPKHLITATGQRVTLRCSPRSGDLSVYWYQQSLDQGLQFLIQYYNGEERAKGNILERFSAQQFPDLHSELNLSSLELGDSALYFCASSVVGGGNGYTFGSGTRLTVV.

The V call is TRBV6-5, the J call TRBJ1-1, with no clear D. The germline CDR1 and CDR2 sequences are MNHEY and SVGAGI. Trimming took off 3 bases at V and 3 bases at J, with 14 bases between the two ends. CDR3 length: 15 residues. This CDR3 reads CASSYGTDGDTEAFF. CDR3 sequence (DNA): TGTGCCAGCAGTTATGGTACGGACGGGGACACTGAAGCTTTCTTT.